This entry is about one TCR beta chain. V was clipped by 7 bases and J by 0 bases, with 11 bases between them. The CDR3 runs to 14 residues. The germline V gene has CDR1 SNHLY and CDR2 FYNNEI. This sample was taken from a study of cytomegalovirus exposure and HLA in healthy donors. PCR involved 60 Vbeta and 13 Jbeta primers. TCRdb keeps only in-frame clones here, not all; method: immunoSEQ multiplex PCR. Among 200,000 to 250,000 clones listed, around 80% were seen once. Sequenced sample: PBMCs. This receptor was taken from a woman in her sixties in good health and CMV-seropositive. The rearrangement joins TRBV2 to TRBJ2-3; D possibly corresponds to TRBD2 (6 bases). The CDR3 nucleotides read TGTGCCAGCACGGTGGGAGGCAGCACAGATACGCAGTATTTT. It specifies CASTVGGSTDTQYF. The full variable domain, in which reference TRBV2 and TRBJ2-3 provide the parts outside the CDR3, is EPEVTQTPSHQVTQMGQEVILRCVPISNHLYFYWYRQILGQKVEFLVSFYNNEISEKSEIFDDQFSVERPDGSNFTLKIRSTKLEDSAMYFCASTVGGSTDTQYFGPGTRLTVL.